These 9 T cell receptor beta chains were sequenced from one sample in a study of long-term antiretroviral therapy in people with HIV. Sequencing used immunoSEQ v3.0 at survey level. TCRdb keeps only in-frame clones here, not all; method: immunoSEQ multiplex PCR. The table has about 24,000 clones, over 80% seen once; the top ten hold around a quarter. Material: unsorted PBMCs, obtained 0.4 years after starting antiretroviral therapy. The receptors were gathered from a man aged 45-65 years with HIV.

The chain recombines TRBV5-1 with TRBJ1-2, with D unresolved. Germline V gene sequence: CDR1 SGHRS, CDR2 YFSETQ. V was trimmed by 3 bases and J by 3 bases, leaving 18 bases between them. The CDR3 is made up of 16 amino acids. The chain's CDR3 is CASSWNLDPADYGYTF. As DNA, the CDR3 is TGCGCCAGCAGCTGGAACCTGGATCCGGCAGACTATGGCTACACCTTC. The full variable domain, in which reference TRBV5-1 and TRBJ1-2 provide the parts outside the CDR3, is KAGVTQTPRYLIKTRGQQVTLSCSPISGHRSVSWYQQTPGQGLQFLFEYFSETQRNKGNFPGRFSGRQFSNSRSEMNVSTLELGDSALYLCASSWNLDPADYGYTFGSGTRLTVV.

The V gene is TRBV11-2, the J gene TRBJ2-3, with D possibly TRBD2 on 5 matching bases. The V end lost 7 bases, the J end lost 4 bases, and 18 bases lay between the germline ends. The CDR3 consists of 15 residues. The germline gives CDR1 SGHAT, CDR2 FQNNGV. The CDR3 is CASIGGWVQADTQYF. The CDR3 nucleotides are TGTGCCAGCATCGGAGGCTGGGTTCAGGCAGATACGCAGTATTTT.

J is TRBJ1-4 and V is TRBV5-1; unclear D gene. V lost 1 base and J lost 0, with 16 bases in between. Per germline, CDR1 SGHRS and CDR2 YFSETQ. The CDR3 length is 18 residues. The CDR3 protein is CASSLISRRYTTNEKLFF. CDR3 nucleotides: TGCGCCAGCAGCTTGATTAGCAGGAGGTATACAACTAATGAAAAACTGTTTTTT.

The CDR3: CATQTGNYEQYF. Written as DNA, the CDR3 is TGTGCCACTCAGACAGGGAACTACGAGCAGTACTTC. J is TRBJ2-7 and V is TRBV7-8; 7 nucleotides align to TRBD1. The J segment lost 3 bases and the V segment lost 10 bases, leaving 6 bases of the junction unmatched. Germline CDR1 and CDR2: SGHVS and FQNEAQ. This CDR3 contains 12 residues.

The chain combines TRBV4-1 with TRBJ1-5; D may be TRBD1 (5 bases). The V and J ends lost 0 bases and 7 bases respectively, with 10 bases between them. Germline loops: CDR1 MGHRA, CDR2 YSYEKL. This CDR3 has 14 residues. CDR3 DNA: TGCGCCAGCAGCCAAGAGGGGACTGGCCAGCCCCAGCATTTT. Residues: CASSQEGTGQPQHF.

This chain connects TRBV7-9 to TRBJ1-1; perhaps TRBD1 as D (5 bases). The CDR3 length is 15 residues. The V gene lost 6 bases and the J gene lost 3 bases, with 17 bases spanning the gap. Germline CDR1 SEHNR, CDR2 FQNEAQ (reference sequence). The CDR3 spells CASSSAQGEDTEAFF. The CDR3 DNA follows: TGTGCCAGCAGTTCCGCCCAGGGAGAGGACACTGAAGCTTTCTTT.

The V and J genes are TRBV30 and TRBJ1-1; perhaps TRBD1 as D (5 bases). Trimming removed 2 bases at V and 7 bases at J, with 11 bases between. The CDR3 runs 12 residues. CDR1 and CDR2 (germline): GTSNPN, SVGIG (reference sequence). The CDR3 nucleotides are TGTGCCTGGAGTCCGACAGTCCTTGAAGCTTTCTTT. It encodes CAWSPTVLEAFF.

The V gene is TRBV2, the J gene TRBJ1-1, with 9 bases fitting TRBD1. The V segment lost 7 bases and the J segment 4 bases; nucleotides outside the gene matches: 7. In germline, CDR1 is SNHLY, CDR2 FYNNEI. CDR3 length equals 14 residues. CDR3 sequence reads: CASNLDRGGTEAFF. CDR3 DNA sequence: TGTGCCAGCAATCTGGACAGGGGAGGCACTGAAGCTTTCTTT.

The chain recombines TRBV7-9 with TRBJ2-7; no definite D call. V was clipped by 1 base and J by 1 base, with 8 bases between them. Germline V CDR1 and CDR2: SEHNR, FQNEAQ (reference sequence). The CDR3 spans 14 residues. CDR3 DNA sequence: TGTGCCAGCAGCTTAGGAAAGGGTTCCTACGAGCAGTACTTC. Translation: CASSLGKGSYEQYF.